The following is a T cell receptor beta chain sequence with its context. This clone was recorded only once. It lacks a known antigen. One base away there is no much larger clone; base qualities are not given. Receptors were amplified or captured by the immunoSEQ multiplex PCR assay. TCRdb holds this immuneACCESS table with in-frame rearrangements only. Some clones are missing; in checked studies, unresolved V genes explain under half, and the rest has no known cause. In this sample the table shows approximately 150,000 clones, almost 90% of which occur a single time. Less than 2% of the sample is held by the ten biggest clonotypes. The data were obtained in a study of control samples from healthy donors and cancer patients (dated by TCRdb to the early 2020s). V lost 5 bases and J lost 1 base; the stretch between them is 18 bases long. Counted from cysteine to phenylalanine, this CDR3 has 16 amino acids. The sequence is cut down to CDR3 DNA, 48 bases in frame from base 1. The germline V gene sets CDR1 to KGHSH and CDR2 to LQKENI.

The sample consisted of blood. The clonotype originates from a man between 18 and 35 years old in good health. The chain couples TRBV18 to TRBJ2-7; the D region possibly corresponds to TRBD1 (5 bases align). The CDR3 region has the sequence CASSGQGSLGSYEQYF. The nucleotide sequence reads as follows: TGTGCCAGCTCAGGGCAGGGTAGTTTGGGATCCTACGAGCAGTACTTC.